The 10 T cell receptor beta chains below were found in one sample sequenced in a study of T cells in Graves' hyperthyroidism and ophthalmopathy. Researchers took RNA transcripts and amplified the TCR beta CDR3 regions from them. The TCR CDR3 was amplified in a first-round RT-PCR using the HTBI primer set. TCRdb reprocessed the multiplex PCR reads via MiXCR and lists one record per CDR3 protein. Of under 400,000 distinct CDR3 sequences in the sample, 15% to 20% were seen once. The sample was blood. The origin of the receptors is a woman aged 45-65 years with Graves' hyperthyroidism.

Worth noting for this clonotype: At one end the junction does not follow the germline gene, possibly because of a read error. This chain joins TRBV5-4 and TRBJ1-2, with D possibly TRBD1 on 5 matching bases. Germline V gene data show CDR1 as SGHNT and CDR2 as YYREEE (reference sequence). The length of the CDR3 is 14 residues. CDR3 coding DNA: TGTGCCAGCAGCTTGGGCAGGACAAACTATAGCTACACCTTC. Protein product: CASSLGRTNYSYTF.

The J gene is TRBJ2-3, the V gene TRBV5-1, with D unclear. V was trimmed by 0 bases and J by 2 bases, leaving 4 bases between them. CDR1 is SGHRS, CDR2 YFSETQ, per germline. The CDR3 totals 13 residues. CDR3 bases: TGCGCCAGCAGCTTGGGGATCACAGATACGCAGTATTTT. Protein: CASSLGITDTQYF.

This clonotype has a handful of counts. The rearrangement uses TRBV7-2 and TRBJ1-5, with D tentatively TRBD1 (5 bases). Trimming stripped 5 bases from V and 7 bases from J, with 12 bases between. The CDR3 consists of 13 residues. CDR1 SGHTA and CDR2 FQGNSA come from the germline V gene. The CDR3 spells CASSPFQGQPQHF. CDR3 nucleotide sequence: TGTGCCAGCAGCCCGTTCCAGGGACAGCCCCAGCATTTT. The variable domain in full, with the rest retrieved from reference TRBV7-2 and TRBJ1-5, is GAGVSQSPSNKVTEKGKDVELRCDPISGHTALYWYRQSLGQGLEFLIYFQGNSAPDKSGLPSDRFSAERTGGSVSTLTIQRTQQEDSAVYLCASSPFQGQPQHFGDGTRLSIL.

The chain employs TRBV25-1 and TRBJ2-7; 10 positions agree with TRBD1. Germline CDR1 MGHDK, CDR2 SYGVNS. The V segment lost 4 bases and the J segment 2 bases; nucleotides outside the gene matches: 2. This CDR3 is built from 14 residues. The CDR3 DNA sequence: TGTGCCAGCAGTGTGACAGGGGGCACCTACGAGCAGTACTTC. This gives the protein CASSVTGGTYEQYF.

This clonotype was picked up many times. The chain recombines TRBV6-1 with TRBJ2-7; 10 bases are a match to TRBD2. The germline V gene encodes CDR1 MNHNS and CDR2 SASEGT. Unmatched junction bases numbered 8, after V lost 4 bases and J lost 5 bases. The CDR3 contains 15 residues. CDR3 DNA sequence: TGTGCCAGCAGTGGCTCTAGCGGGAGTGTCCACGAGCAGTACTTC. This codes for CASSGSSGSVHEQYF.

The chain carries TRBV5-1 and TRBJ2-5; TRBD1 might be the D (6 bases). Trimming shortened V by 3 bases and J by 1 base, and 10 bases separated the two germline ends. The CDR3 has 14 amino acids. CDR1 and CDR2 from the germline V gene are SGHRS and YFSETQ. This CDR3 is CASSSGAVQETQYF. The CDR3 nucleotides are TGCGCCAGCAGCTCAGGGGCCGTCCAAGAGACCCAGTACTTC.

The V call is TRBV5-1, the J call TRBJ1-4; 7 bases align to TRBD1. The germline gives CDR1 SGHRS, CDR2 YFSETQ. Germline trimming cut 3 bases from V and 3 bases from J; bases unmatched to any gene: 2. This CDR3 contains 14 residues. The CDR3 region has the DNA TGCGCCAGCAGCTCAGGGGGAGCTAATGAAAAACTGTTTTTT. Translated: CASSSGGANEKLFF.

In regard to this clonotype: A much larger clone differs by one base, so this may be a read error. The rearrangement links TRBV7-2 to TRBJ1-2, with unresolved D. This CDR3 has 14 residues. CDR1 and CDR2 from the germline V gene are SGHTA and FQGNSA. The CDR3 here is CASSDAQANYGHTF. The CDR3, as DNA: TGTGCCAGCAGCGACGCCCAGGCGAACTATGGCCACACCTTC. The full variable domain, its missing parts supplied by reference TRBV7-2 and TRBJ1-2, is GAGVSQSPSNKVTEKGKDVELRCDPISGHTALYWYRQSLGQGLEFLIYFQGNSAPDKSGLPSDRFSAERTGGSVSTLTIQRTQQEDSAVYLCASSDAQANYGHTFGSGTRLTVV.

The V gene is TRBV5-1, the J gene TRBJ1-1; TRBD1 might be the D (5 bases). This CDR3 has 15 amino acids. Germline CDR1 reads SGHRS; CDR2 reads YFSETQ. V lost 4 bases to trimming and J lost 1 base, with 14 bases between them. The CDR3 loop is CASSLRGWGNTEAFF. The CDR3 DNA follows: TGCGCCAGCAGCCTCCGGGGGTGGGGGAACACTGAAGCTTTCTTT.

Only a few counts were recorded for this clonotype. The gene calls are TRBV6-1 and TRBJ1-1; D unresolved. There are 10 residues in the CDR3. Trimming stripped 9 bases from V and 1 base from J, with 3 bases between. From germline, CDR1 is MNHNS and CDR2 SASEGT. CDR3: CASKNTEAFF. The CDR3 bases are TGTGCCAGTAAGAACACTGAAGCTTTCTTT.